These T cell receptor beta chains were read from a single sample in a study of blood T cell repertoires in COVID-19. Clones were sequenced by immunoSEQ multiplex PCR, and TCRdb holds only the in-frame ones, with some missing. This table has some 83,000 clones, more than 70% appearing once. The sample was peripheral blood. These TCRs come from a man aged 55 to 70 with active or convalescent COVID-19. The CDR3 runs from the conserved cysteine through the conserved F or W. The D gene is left open where the match is weak. Size tells how often a clone was seen (once, few, many) or the class of an expanded clone, and some rows leave it out.

CASSPNRGSFDTQYF | TGTGCCAGCAGCCCTAACAGGGGGTCTTTCGATACGCAGTATTTT | TRBJ2-3 | - | TRBD1 | TRBV11-2
CASSTTGSGSYNSPLHF | TGTGCCAGTAGTACGACAGGGTCAGGGTCCTATAATTCACCCCTCCACTTT | TRBJ1-6 | - | TRBD1 | TRBV19
CASSLDVDRVHNEQFF | TGTGCCAGCAGCTTAGATGTGGACAGGGTCCACAATGAGCAGTTCTTC | TRBJ2-1 | - | TRBD1 | TRBV11-2
CSVLGLAGRTQQYF | TGCAGCGTTTTGGGTCTGGCAGGGCGTACCCAGCAGTACTTC | TRBJ2-7 | - | - | TRBV29-1
CASSQAARASQGTEAFF | TGTGCCAGCAGCCAAGCGGCCAGGGCGAGCCAAGGGACTGAAGCTTTCTTT | TRBJ1-1 | - | - | TRBV4-2
CASTPGTGGGYGYTF | TGTGCCAGCACGCCCGGGACGGGGGGTGGCTATGGCTACACCTTC | TRBJ1-2 | - | - | TRBV6-4
CATSDGGPNQPQHF | TGTGCCACCAGTGACGGGGGACCCAATCAGCCCCAGCATTTT | TRBJ1-5 | - | - | TRBV24-1
CASSYRQGGYEQYF | TGTGCCAGCAGTTACCGACAGGGCGGCTACGAGCAGTACTTC | TRBJ2-7 | - | TRBD1 | TRBV6-5
CASSLDPSNYEQYF | TGTGCCAGCAGCTTAGATCCTAGCAACTACGAGCAGTACTTC | TRBJ2-7 | - | - | TRBV11-2
CASTPRGTDTQYF | TGTGCCAGTACCCCCCGGGGCACAGATACGCAGTATTTT | TRBJ2-3 | - | - | TRBV19
CASSPTGAIQETQYF | TGCGCCAGCAGCCCGACAGGGGCCATACAAGAGACCCAGTACTTC | TRBJ2-5 | - | TRBD1 | TRBV4-1
CASNQGENTEAFF | TGTGCCAGCAACCAGGGGGAGAACACTGAAGCTTTCTTT | TRBJ1-1 | - | TRBD1 | TRBV9
CASLPDNSEKLFF | TGTGCCAGCCTCCCGGACAACTCTGAAAAACTGTTTTTT | TRBJ1-4 | - | - | TRBV25-1
CASSKGGGSCQPQHF | TGTGCCAGCAGCAAGGGGGGGGGTTCTTGTCAGCCCCAGCATTTT | TRBJ1-5 | - | - | TRBV21-1
CASSLAGSRYEQYF | TGCGCCAGCAGCTTGGCCGGTAGCCGGTACGAGCAGTACTTC | TRBJ2-7 | - | - | TRBV5-1
CASSDEAAVPFPRGYTF | TGTGCCAGCAGTGATGAGGCGGCGGTCCCATTTCCTAGGGGCTACACCTTC | TRBJ1-2 | - | - | TRBV25-1
CASSQEGGQGKRTGELFF | TGTGCCAGCAGCCAAGAGGGGGGACAGGGCAAGCGGACCGGGGAGCTGTTTTTT | TRBJ2-2 | few | TRBD1 | TRBV4-2
CASSPTGTLSGELFF | TGTGCCAGCAGTCCAACCGGGACACTTAGCGGGGAGCTGTTTTTT | TRBJ2-2 | - | - | TRBV28
CASSLKGSTDTQYF | TGTGCCAGCAGCTTAAAGGGGAGCACAGATACGCAGTATTTT | TRBJ2-3 | - | - | TRBV7-9
CASSIGSGRGGTDTQYF | TGTGCCAGTAGTATAGGATCCGGGCGGGGGGGCACAGATACGCAGTATTTT | TRBJ2-3 | - | TRBD2 | TRBV19
CASSIDGSGGHNEQFF | TGTGCCAGTAGTATAGATGGCAGCGGGGGCCACAATGAGCAGTTCTTC | TRBJ2-1 | - | TRBD2 | TRBV19
CAISTTGVNSPLHF | TGTGCCATCAGTACCACAGGGGTTAATTCACCCCTCCACTTT | TRBJ1-6 | - | TRBD1 | TRBV10-3
CASSLKGPGMNTEAFF | TGCGCCAGCAGCTTGAAAGGGCCGGGAATGAACACTGAAGCTTTCTTT | TRBJ1-1 | - | - | TRBV5-1
CATSDPTGTSSLETQYF | TGTGCCACCAGTGATCCCACCGGGACTAGTTCGCTAGAGACCCAGTACTTC | TRBJ2-5 | once | TRBD2 | TRBV24-1